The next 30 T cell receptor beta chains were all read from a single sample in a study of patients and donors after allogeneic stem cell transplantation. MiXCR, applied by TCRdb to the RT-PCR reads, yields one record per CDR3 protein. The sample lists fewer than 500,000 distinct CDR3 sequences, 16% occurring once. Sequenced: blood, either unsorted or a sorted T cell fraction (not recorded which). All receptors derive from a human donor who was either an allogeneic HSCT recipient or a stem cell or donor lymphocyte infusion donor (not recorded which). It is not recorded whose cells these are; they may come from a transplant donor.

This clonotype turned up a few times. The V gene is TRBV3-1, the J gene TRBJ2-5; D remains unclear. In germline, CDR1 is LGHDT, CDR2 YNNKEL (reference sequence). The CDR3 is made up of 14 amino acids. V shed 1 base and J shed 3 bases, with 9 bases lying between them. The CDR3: CASSQAQPKETQYF. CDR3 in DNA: TGTGCCAGCAGCCAAGCACAGCCGAAAGAGACCCAGTACTTC.

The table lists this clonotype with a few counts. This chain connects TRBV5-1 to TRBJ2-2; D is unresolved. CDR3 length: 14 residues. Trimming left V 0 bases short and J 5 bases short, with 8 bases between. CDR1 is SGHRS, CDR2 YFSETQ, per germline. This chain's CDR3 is CASSLEYGTGELFF. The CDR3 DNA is TGCGCCAGCAGCTTGGAGTACGGTACCGGGGAGCTGTTTTTT.

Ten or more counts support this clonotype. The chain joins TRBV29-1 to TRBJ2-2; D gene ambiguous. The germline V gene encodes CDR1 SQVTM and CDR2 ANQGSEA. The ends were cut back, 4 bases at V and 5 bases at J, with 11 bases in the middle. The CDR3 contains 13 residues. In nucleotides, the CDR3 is TGCAGCGTTGCCCGGACCAGGACCGGGGAGCTGTTTTTT. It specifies CSVARTRTGELFF.

CDR3 DNA: TGCAGTGCGGGGGGACTAGCGGGGTACTACGAGCAGTACTTC. It encodes CSAGGLAGYYEQYF. The chain combines TRBV20-1 with TRBJ2-7; the match to TRBD2 covers 13 bases. The J segment lost 3 bases and the V segment lost 6 bases, leaving 5 bases of the junction unmatched. Germline V gene data show CDR1 as DFQATT and CDR2 as SNEGSKA (reference sequence). This CDR3 spans 14 amino acids.

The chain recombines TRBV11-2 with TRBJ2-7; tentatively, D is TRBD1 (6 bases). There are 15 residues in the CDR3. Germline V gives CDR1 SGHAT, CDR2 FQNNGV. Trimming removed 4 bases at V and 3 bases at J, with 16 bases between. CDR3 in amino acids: CASSSSTGQYYEQYF. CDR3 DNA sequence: TGTGCCAGCAGCTCCTCAACCGGACAGTACTACGAGCAGTACTTC.

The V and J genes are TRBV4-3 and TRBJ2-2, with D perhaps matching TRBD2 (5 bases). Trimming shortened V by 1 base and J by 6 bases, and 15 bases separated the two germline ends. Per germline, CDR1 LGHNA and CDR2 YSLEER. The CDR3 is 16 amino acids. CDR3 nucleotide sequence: TGCGCCAGCAGCCAAGGATGGACGGGGAAGGCCGGGGAGCTGTTTTTT. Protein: CASSQGWTGKAGELFF.

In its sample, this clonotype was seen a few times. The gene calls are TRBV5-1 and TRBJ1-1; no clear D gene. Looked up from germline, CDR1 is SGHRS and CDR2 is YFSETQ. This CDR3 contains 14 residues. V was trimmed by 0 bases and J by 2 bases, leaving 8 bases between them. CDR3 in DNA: TGCGCCAGCAGCTTGGAACCGCTTAACACTGAAGCTTTCTTT. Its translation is CASSLEPLNTEAFF. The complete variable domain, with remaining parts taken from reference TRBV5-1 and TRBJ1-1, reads KAGVTQTPRYLIKTRGQQVTLSCSPISGHRSVSWYQQTPGQGLQFLFEYFSETQRNKGNFPGRFSGRQFSNSRSEMNVSTLELGDSALYLCASSLEPLNTEAFFGQGTRLTVV.

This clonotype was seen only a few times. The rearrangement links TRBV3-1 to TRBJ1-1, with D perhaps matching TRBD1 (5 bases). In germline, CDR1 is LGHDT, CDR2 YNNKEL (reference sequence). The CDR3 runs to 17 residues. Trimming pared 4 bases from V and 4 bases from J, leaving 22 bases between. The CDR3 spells CASSRRGRGAKGTEAFF. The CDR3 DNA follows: TGTGCCAGCAGCCGACGGGGCCGGGGCGCTAAGGGCACTGAAGCTTTCTTT.

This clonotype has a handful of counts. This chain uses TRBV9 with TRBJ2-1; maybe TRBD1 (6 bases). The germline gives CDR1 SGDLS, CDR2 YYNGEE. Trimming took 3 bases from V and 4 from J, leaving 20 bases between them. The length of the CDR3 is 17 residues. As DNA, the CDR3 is TGTGCCAGCAGCGATCATCTCCCGGGACAATCATACAATGAGCAGTTCTTC. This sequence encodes CASSDHLPGQSYNEQFF.

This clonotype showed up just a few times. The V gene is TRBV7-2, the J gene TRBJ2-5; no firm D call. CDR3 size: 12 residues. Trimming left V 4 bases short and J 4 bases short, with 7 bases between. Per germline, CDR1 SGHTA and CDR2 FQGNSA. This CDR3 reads CASSSVRETQYF. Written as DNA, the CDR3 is TGTGCCAGCAGCTCCGTGAGAGAGACCCAGTACTTC.

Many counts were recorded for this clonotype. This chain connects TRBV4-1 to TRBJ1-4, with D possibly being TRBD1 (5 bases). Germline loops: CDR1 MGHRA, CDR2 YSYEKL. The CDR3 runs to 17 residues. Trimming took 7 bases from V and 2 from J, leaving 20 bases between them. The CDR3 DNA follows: TGCGCCAGCATGGGGGAACTGGGATCTCCGACTAATGAAAAACTGTTTTTT. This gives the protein CASMGELGSPTNEKLFF.

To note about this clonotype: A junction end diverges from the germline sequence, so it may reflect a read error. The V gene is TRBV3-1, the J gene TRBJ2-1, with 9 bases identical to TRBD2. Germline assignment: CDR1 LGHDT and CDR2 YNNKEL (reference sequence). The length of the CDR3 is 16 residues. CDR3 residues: CASSQDIAGEYSEQFF. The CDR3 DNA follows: TGTGCCAGCAGCCAAGATATAGCGGGGGAATACAGTGAGCAGTTCTTC.

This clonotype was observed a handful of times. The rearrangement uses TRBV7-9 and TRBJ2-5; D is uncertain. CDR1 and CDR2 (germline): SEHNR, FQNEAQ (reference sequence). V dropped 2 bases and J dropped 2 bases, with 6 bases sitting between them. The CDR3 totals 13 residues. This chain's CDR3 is CASSLFSQETQYF. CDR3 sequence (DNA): TGTGCCAGCAGCTTATTCAGTCAAGAGACCCAGTACTTC.

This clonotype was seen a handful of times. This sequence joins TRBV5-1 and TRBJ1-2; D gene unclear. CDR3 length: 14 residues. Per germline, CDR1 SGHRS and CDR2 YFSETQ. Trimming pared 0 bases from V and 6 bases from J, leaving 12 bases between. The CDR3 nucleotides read TGCGCCAGCAGCTTGGCCAGAGGGTACGATGGCTACACCTTC. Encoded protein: CASSLARGYDGYTF.

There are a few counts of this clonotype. CDR3 nucleotide sequence: TGTGCCAGCAGCCAAGGGTGGAGGGGCTATGGCTACACCTTC. As protein: CASSQGWRGYGYTF. The chain carries TRBV14 and TRBJ1-2, with D tentatively TRBD1 (5 bases). Germline V gives CDR1 SGHDN, CDR2 FVKESK. There are 14 residues in the CDR3. V lost 1 base to trimming and J lost 4 bases, with 10 bases between them.

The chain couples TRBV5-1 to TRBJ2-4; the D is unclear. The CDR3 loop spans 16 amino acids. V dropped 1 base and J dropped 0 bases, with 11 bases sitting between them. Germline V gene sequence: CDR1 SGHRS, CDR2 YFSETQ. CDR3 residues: CASSLWSTLAKNIQYF. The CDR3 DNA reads TGCGCCAGCAGCTTGTGGTCGACCCTAGCCAAAAACATTCAGTACTTC.

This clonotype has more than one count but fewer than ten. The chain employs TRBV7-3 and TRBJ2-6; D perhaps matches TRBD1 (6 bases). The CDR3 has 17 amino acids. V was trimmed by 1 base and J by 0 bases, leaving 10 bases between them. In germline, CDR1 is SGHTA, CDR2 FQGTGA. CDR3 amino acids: CASSLSRDISGANVLTF. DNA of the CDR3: TGTGCCAGCAGCTTAAGCAGGGACATCTCTGGGGCCAACGTCCTGACTTTC.

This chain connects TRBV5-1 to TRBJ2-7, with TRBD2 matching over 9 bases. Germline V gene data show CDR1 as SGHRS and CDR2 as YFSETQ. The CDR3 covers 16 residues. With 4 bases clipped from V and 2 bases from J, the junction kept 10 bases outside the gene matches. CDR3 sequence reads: CASSPTRLAAPYEQYF. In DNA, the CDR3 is TGCGCCAGCAGCCCCACGCGACTAGCGGCTCCCTACGAGCAGTACTTC.

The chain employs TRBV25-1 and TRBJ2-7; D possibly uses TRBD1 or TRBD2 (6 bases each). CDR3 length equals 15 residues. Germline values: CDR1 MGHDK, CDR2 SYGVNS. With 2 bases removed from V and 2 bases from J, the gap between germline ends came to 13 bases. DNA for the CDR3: TGTGCCAGCAGTGAAGGGTCCGGGGGCGCCTACGAGCAGTACTTC. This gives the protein CASSEGSGGAYEQYF.

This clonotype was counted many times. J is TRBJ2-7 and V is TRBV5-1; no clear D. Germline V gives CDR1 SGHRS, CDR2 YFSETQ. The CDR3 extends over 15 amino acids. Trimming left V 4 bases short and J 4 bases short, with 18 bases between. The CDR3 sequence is CASSPLSNLYYEQYF. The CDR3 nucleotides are TGCGCCAGCAGCCCCTTGTCGAACCTCTATTACGAGCAGTACTTC.

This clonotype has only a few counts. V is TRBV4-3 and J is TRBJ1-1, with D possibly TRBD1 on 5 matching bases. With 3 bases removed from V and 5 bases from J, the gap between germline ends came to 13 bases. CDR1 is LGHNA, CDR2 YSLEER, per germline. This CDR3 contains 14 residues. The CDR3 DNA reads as TGCGCCAGCAGCCAGGGGGAAAGGCGTACTGAAGCTTTCTTT. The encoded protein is CASSQGERRTEAFF.

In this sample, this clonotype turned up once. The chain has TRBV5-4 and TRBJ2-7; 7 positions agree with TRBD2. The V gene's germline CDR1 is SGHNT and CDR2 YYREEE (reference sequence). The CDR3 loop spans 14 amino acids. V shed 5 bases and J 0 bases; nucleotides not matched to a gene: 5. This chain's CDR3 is CASRAGRNSYEQYF. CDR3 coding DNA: TGTGCCAGCAGAGCGGGACGAAACTCCTACGAGCAGTACTTC.

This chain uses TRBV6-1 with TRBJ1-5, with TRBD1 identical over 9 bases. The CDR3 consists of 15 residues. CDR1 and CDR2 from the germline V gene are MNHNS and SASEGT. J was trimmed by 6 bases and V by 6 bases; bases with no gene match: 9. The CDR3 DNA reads TGTGCCAGCAGCCGGGGACAGGGCGCGAGTCAGCCCCAGCATTTT. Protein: CASSRGQGASQPQHF.

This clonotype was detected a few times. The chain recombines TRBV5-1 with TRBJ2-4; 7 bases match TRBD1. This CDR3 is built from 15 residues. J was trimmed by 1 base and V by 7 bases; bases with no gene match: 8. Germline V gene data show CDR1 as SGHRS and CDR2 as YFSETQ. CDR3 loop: CASGTGVGAKNIQYF. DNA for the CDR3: TGCGCCAGCGGAACAGGGGTGGGGGCCAAAAACATTCAGTACTTC.

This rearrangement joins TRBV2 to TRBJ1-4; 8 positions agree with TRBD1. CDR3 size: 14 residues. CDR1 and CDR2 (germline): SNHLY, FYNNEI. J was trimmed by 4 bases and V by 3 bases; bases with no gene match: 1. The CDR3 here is CASSDDRGNEKLFF. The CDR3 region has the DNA TGTGCCAGCAGTGATGACAGGGGTAATGAAAAACTGTTTTTT.

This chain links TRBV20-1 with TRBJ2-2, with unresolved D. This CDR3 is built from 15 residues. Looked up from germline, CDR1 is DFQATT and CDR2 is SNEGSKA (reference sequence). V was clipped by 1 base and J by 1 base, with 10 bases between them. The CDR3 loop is CSARARGENTGELFF. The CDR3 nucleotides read TGCAGTGCTAGAGCCCGCGGAGAGAACACCGGGGAGCTGTTTTTT.

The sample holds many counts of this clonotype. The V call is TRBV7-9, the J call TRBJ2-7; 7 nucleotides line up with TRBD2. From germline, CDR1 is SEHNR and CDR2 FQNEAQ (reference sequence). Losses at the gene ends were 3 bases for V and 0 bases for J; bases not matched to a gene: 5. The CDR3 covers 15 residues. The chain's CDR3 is CASSLFQRDSYEQYF. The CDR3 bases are TGTGCCAGCAGCTTGTTTCAGCGGGACTCCTACGAGCAGTACTTC.

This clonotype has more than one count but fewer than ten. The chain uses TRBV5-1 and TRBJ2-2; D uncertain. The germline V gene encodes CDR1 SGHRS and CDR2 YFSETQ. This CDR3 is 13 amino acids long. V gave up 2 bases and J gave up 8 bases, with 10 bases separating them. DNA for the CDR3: TGCGCCAGCAGCTTCGGCCCCTCGGGGGAGCTGTTTTTT. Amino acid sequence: CASSFGPSGELFF.

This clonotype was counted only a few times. The CDR3 region has the DNA TGTGCCAGCAGCTCAGCGTTGGGACTAGCGGACAATGAGCAGTTCTTC. Translation gives CASSSALGLADNEQFF. The chain links TRBV7-9 to TRBJ2-1; TRBD2 matches 11 bases. In germline, CDR1 is SEHNR, CDR2 FQNEAQ (reference sequence). The CDR3 loop spans 16 amino acids. After removal of 4 bases from V and 5 bases from J, the junction contained 7 bases not matched to a gene.

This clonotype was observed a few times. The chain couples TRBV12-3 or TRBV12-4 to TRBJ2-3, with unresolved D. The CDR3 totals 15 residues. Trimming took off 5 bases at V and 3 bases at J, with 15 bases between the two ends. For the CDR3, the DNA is TGTGCCAGCAGTCCACTTCATGAGTGGACAGATACGCAGTATTTT. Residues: CASSPLHEWTDTQYF.